This T cell receptor beta chain stems from a study of T cell responses to AZD1222 COVID-19 vaccine. Study summary: Recipients boosted at about 4 weeks or about 12 weeks are pooled.

Sequencing used immunoSEQ multiplex PCR; TCRdb keeps in-frame clones, though not all of them. The repertoire holds about 85,000 clones, with over 75% as singletons. Germline CDR1 reads ENHRY; CDR2 reads SYGVKD. V dropped 0 bases and J dropped 7 bases, with 10 bases sitting between them. The CDR3 totals 14 residues. Of note for this clone: Its antigen is not known. Other nucleotide sequences in the sample specify the same CDR3.

General study points: AZD1222 recipients seropositive at baseline numbered only 5 or 6.

This TCR came from an adult in good health. The input for sequencing was peripheral blood, taken on day 0 of AZD1222 vaccination. The V gene is TRBV10-3, the J gene TRBJ1-5; unclear D gene. The CDR3 region has the DNA TGTGCCATCAGTGAGTCACGGGTCCGGCAGCCCCAGCATTTT. This translates into CAISESRVRQPQHF.